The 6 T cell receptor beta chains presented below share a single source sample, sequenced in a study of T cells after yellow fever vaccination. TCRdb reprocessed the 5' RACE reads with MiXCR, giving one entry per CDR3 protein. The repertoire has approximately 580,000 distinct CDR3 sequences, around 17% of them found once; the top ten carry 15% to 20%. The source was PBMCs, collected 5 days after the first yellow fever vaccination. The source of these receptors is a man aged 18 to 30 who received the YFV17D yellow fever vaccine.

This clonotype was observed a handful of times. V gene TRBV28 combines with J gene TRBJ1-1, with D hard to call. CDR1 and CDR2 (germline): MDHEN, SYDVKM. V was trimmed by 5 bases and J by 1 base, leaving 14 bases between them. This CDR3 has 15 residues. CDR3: CASSETLSGNTEAFF. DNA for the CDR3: TGTGCCAGCAGTGAGACGTTATCGGGGAACACTGAAGCTTTCTTT.

The CDR3 DNA reads as TGCGCCAGCAAGACCGGGGGGGCGGGGAATGAGCAGTTCTTC. Translated, it gives CASKTGGAGNEQFF. V gene TRBV5-1 combines with J gene TRBJ2-1; TRBD2 matches 8 bases. V shed 6 bases and J 7 bases; nucleotides not matched to a gene: 9. The germline V gene encodes CDR1 SGHRS and CDR2 YFSETQ. The CDR3 has 14 amino acids.

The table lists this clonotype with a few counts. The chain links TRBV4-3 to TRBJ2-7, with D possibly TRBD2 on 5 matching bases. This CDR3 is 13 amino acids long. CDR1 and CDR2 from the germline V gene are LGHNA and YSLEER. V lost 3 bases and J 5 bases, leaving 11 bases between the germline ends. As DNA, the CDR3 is TGCGCCAGCAGCCATGGAGAGGGTAACGAGCAGTACTTC. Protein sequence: CASSHGEGNEQYF.

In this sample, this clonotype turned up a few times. CDR3: CASSPGTGGWVHF. In nucleotides, the CDR3 is TGCGCCAGCAGCCCAGGGACAGGGGGATGGGTCCACTTT. This rearrangement joins TRBV5-1 to TRBJ1-6; 11 positions match TRBD1. Germline V gives CDR1 SGHRS, CDR2 YFSETQ. This CDR3 is built from 13 residues. V lost 4 bases, J lost 17 bases, and 8 bases stayed unmatched.

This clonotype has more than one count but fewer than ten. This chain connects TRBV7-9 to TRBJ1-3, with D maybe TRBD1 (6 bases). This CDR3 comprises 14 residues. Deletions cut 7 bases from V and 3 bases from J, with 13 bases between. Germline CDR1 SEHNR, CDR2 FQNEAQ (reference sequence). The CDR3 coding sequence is TGTGCCAGCATCCGGGGGCTGGATGGAAACACCATATATTTT. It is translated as CASIRGLDGNTIYF.

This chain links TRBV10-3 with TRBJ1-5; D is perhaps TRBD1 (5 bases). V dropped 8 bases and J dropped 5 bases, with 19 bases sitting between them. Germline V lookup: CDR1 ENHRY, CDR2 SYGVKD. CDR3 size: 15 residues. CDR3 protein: CAIADRSSGDQPQHF. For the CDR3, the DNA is TGTGCCATCGCAGATCGATCGTCGGGGGATCAGCCCCAGCATTTT.